This TCR beta chain was captured by sequencing in a study of blood T cell repertoires in COVID-19. Study as a whole: Researchers got acute and convalescent COVID-19 samples from the United States, Italy and Spain. Sample material is recorded as cDNA or gDNA derived from T cells, B-cell-depleted T cells, or PBMCs.

Per the original data handling: Cell counts per sample came from amplifying reference gene primers. TCRdb's copy holds only in-frame clones and misses some; the assay was immunoSEQ multiplex PCR. V and J calls and clone size follow that table, whereas D and trimming were derived from the DNA. The sample holds 100,000 to 150,000 clones; roughly three quarters are singletons and the top ten take under 2.5%. Trimming removed 4 bases from V and 0 bases from J, with 7 bases in between. Looked up from germline, CDR1 is LGHNA and CDR2 is YSLEER. This CDR3 region has 13 residues. What was sequenced was peripheral blood. The TCR originated in a woman in her sixties or seventies with acute or convalescent COVID-19. This rearrangement joins TRBV4-3 to TRBJ2-7; D is possibly TRBD1 (6 bases). CDR3 bases: TGCGCCAGCAGCCGACAGGCCTCCTACGAGCAGTACTTC. This encodes CASSRQASYEQYF.